The subject of this entry is one T cell receptor beta chain. Its antigen is still unknown. The entry originates in a study of Tregs in tolerant kidney transplant recipients. V shed 0 bases and J shed 10 bases, with 7 bases lying between them. CDR1 and CDR2 from the germline V gene are LNHNV and YYDKDF (reference sequence). This CDR3 region has 13 residues. Study results and limitations: No direct test of biological reproducibility was done here. Some patients' samples used different primers over time, so nucleotide sequences weren't comparable.

Profiled with immunoSEQ multiplex PCR; TCRdb holds only in-frame clones, not every one. The data show about 66,000 clones, with 80% to 95% seen just once and approximately 10% held by the top ten. Material: CD8+ T cells from blood, obtained before the transplant. The sequence came from a human donor who received a combined kidney and bone marrow transplant. The chain uses TRBV15 and TRBJ1-6; unclear D gene. The CDR3 reads CATSRDFSSPLHF. CDR3 DNA: TGTGCCACCAGCAGAGATTTTAGCTCACCCCTCCACTTT.